These T cell receptor beta chains were read from a single sample in a study of T-cell reconstitution after alpha-beta-depleted transplantation in children. From the PCR reads, TCRdb called clonotypes with MiXCR, one entry per CDR3 protein. The sample carries about 640,000 distinct CDR3 sequences, 10% to 15% recorded once. The sample in question was PBMCs, mostly from graft donor cells, obtained 360 days after TCRalphabeta/CD19-depleted stem cell transplant. All receptors derive from a male patient younger than 18 who had a stem cell transplant for acute myeloid leukemia, so the T cells may come from the graft donor. CDR3s include the opening cysteine and the closing phenylalanine or tryptophan. Fields, in order: D gene, J gene, clone size, V gene, CDR3 DNA, CDR3 protein. The D gene is left open where the match is weak. Size is omitted from some rows. Given values are once, few, many or a class for expanded clones.

>TRBD1|TRBJ1-6|many|TRBV28
TGTGCCATACTGCCGGGACAGGGGGGCGGTTCACCCCTCCACTTT
CAILPGQGGGSPLHF
>TRBD2|TRBJ2-3|-|TRBV6-5
TGTGCCAGCAGTTACTCTTTCGGGACTAGTGGGTCAGATACGCAGTATTTT
CASSYSFGTSGSDTQYF
>-|TRBJ2-7|few|TRBV28
TGTGCCAGCAGTTCGACTAGGCCCCTGGAGCAGTACTTC
CASSSTRPLEQYF
>-|TRBJ2-7|many|TRBV12-3/TRBV12-4
TGTGCCAGCAGTTTTGGTTGGGGCTTTGGCGAGCAGTACTTC
CASSFGWGFGEQYF
>-|TRBJ2-5|few|TRBV5-6
TGTGCCAGCAGCTTCCGTCAGGGACTGCAAGAGACCCAGTACTTC
CASSFRQGLQETQYF
>-|TRBJ2-7|few|TRBV9
TGTGCCAGCAGCGTAGCAGACCCGGCTTACGAGCAGTACTTC
CASSVADPAYEQYF
>TRBD2|TRBJ2-1|few|TRBV5-1
TGCGCCAGCAGCCAGCGACTAGCGGGAGGGTGGAATGAGCAGTTCTTC
CASSQRLAGGWNEQFF
>-|TRBJ1-5|few|TRBV29-1
TGCAGCGTTAACTATGGTTACAATCAGCCCCAGCATTTT
CSVNYGYNQPQHF
>-|TRBJ2-5|few|TRBV7-6
TGTGCCAGCAGCCAGACGGGGATGCAACAAGAGACCCAGTACTTC
CASSQTGMQQETQYF
>-|TRBJ2-1|-|TRBV9
TGTGCCAGCAGCGTAGGCTTGGGGGGACGAGGGAGCTCCTACAATGAGCAGTTCTTC
CASSVGLGGRGSSYNEQFF
>-|TRBJ2-1|many|TRBV7-2
TGTGCCAGCAGCTCCCTACCTAGTTTACCCTACAATGAGCAGTTCTTC
CASSSLPSLPYNEQFF
>TRBD2|TRBJ2-5|few|TRBV6-1
TGTGCCAGCAGCCAGGATGGGACTAGCGGGGGGAAGACCCAGTACTTC
CASSQDGTSGGKTQYF